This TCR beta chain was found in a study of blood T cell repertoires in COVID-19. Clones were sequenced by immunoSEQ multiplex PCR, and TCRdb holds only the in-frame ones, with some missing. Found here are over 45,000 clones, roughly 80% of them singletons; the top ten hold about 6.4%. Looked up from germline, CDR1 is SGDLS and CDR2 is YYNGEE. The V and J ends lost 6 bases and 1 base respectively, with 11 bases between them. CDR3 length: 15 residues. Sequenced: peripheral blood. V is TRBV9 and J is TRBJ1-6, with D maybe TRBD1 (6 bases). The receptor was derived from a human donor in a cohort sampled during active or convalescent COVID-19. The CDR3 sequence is CASTLGTSYNSPLHF. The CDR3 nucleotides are TGTGCCAGCACCCTCGGGACATCCTATAATTCACCCCTCCACTTT.